The sequence of this T cell receptor (beta chain) was determined in a study of regulatory T cells in long-lasting Graves disease. Time point here: newly diagnosed GD, antithyroid drugs for less than 3 months. PBMCs provided the RNA from which the TCR library was made. This clonotype was detected ten times or more. The V end was cut by 1 base, the J end by 5 bases, with 12 bases between. Germline-derived CDR1 and CDR2 are SGHTA and FQGNSA. This CDR3 is built from 15 residues. Library construction for TCR beta used iRepertoire HTBI primers and Arm-PCR of CDR3 regions. TCRdb passed the multiplex PCR reads through MiXCR, listing each CDR3 protein once. The sample has approximately 470,000 distinct CDR3 sequences, under 20% seen once; the top ten hold more than 10%. This sample also appeared in a second study, on T cells in Graves' hyperthyroidism and ophthalmopathy.

The chain combines TRBV7-2 with TRBJ2-1, with TRBD2 as a possible D gene (6 bases). The specimen was peripheral blood mononuclear cells (PBMCs), collected at new diagnosis, from a patient treated with antithyroid drugs. The receptor was derived from a man aged 35 to 55 with Graves disease. The CDR3 is CASSLVGTRNNEQFF. CDR3 nucleotide sequence: TGTGCCAGCAGCTTAGTTGGGACTCGAAACAATGAGCAGTTCTTC.